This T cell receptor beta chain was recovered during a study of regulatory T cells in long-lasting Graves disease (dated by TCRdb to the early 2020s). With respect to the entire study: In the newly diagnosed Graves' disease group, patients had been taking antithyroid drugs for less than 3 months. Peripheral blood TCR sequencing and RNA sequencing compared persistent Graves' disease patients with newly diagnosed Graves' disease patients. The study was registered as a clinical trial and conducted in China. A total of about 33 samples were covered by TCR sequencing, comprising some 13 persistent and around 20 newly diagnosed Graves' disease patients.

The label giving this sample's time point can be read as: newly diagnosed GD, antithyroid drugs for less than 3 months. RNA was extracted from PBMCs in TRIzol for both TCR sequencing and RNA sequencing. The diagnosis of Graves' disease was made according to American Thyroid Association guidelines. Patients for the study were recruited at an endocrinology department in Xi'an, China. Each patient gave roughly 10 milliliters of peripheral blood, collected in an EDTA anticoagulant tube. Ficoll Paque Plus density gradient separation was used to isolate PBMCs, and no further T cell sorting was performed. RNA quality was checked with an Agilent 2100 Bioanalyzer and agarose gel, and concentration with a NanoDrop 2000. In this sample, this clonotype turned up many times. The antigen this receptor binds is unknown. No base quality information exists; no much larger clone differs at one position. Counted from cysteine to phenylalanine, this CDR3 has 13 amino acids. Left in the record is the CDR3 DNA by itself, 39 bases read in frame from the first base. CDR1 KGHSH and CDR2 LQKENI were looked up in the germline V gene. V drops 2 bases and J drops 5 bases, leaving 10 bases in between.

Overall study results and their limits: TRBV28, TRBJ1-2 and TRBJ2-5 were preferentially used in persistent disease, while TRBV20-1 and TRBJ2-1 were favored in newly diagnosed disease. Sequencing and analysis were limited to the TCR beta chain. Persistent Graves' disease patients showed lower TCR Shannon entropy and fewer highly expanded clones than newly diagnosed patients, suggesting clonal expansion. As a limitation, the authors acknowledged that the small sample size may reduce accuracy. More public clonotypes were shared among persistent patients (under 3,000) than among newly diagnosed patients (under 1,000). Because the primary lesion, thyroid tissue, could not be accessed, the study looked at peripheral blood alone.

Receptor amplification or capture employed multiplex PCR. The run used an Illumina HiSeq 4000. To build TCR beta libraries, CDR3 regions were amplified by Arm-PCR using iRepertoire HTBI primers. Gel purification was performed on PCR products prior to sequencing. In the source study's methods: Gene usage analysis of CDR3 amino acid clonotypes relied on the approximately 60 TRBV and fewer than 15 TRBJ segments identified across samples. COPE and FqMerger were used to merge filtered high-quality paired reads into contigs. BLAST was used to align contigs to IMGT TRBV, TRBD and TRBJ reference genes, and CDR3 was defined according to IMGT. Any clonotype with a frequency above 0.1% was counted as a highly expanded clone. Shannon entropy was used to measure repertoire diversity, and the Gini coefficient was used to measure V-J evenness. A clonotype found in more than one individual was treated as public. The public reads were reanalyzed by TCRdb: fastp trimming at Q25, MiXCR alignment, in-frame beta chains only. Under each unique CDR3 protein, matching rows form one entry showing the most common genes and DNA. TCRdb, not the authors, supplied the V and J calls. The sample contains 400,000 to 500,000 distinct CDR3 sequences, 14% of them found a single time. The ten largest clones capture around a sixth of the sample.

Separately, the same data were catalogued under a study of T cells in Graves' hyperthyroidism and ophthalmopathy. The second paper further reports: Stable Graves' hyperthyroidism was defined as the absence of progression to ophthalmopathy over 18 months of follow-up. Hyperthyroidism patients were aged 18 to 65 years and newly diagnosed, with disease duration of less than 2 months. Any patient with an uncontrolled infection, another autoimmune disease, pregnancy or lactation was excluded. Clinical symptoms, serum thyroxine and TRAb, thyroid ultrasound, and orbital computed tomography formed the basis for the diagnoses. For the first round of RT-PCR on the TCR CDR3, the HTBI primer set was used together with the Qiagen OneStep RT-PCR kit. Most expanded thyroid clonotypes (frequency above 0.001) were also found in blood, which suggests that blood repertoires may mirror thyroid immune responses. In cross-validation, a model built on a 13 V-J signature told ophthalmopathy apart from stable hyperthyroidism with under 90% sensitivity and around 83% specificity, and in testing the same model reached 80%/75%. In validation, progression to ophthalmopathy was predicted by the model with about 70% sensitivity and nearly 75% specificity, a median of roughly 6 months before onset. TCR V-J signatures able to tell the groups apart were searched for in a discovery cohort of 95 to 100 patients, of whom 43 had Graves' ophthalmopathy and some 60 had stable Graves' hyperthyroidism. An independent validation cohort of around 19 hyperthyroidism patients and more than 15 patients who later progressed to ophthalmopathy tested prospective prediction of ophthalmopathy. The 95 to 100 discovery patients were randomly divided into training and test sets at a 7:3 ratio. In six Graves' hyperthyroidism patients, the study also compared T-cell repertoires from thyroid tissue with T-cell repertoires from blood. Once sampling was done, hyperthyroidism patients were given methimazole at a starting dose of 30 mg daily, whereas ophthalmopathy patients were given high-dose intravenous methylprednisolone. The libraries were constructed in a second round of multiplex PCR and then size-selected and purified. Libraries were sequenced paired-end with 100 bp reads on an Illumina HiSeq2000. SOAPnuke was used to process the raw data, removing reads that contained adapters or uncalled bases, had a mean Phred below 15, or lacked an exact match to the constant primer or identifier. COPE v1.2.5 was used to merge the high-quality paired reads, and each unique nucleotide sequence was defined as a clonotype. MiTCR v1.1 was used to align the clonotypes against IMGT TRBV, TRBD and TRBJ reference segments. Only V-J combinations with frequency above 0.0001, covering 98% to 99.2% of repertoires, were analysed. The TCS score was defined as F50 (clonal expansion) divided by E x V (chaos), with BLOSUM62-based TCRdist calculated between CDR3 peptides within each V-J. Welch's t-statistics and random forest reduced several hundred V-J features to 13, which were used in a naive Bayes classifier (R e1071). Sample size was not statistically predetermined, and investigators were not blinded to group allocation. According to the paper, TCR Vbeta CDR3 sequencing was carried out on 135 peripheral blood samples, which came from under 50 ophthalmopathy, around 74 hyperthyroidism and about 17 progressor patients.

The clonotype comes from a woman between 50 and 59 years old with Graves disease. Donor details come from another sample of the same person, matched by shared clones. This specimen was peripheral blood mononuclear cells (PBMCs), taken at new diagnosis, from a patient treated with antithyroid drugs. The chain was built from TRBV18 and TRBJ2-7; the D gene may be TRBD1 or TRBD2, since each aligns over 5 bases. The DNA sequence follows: TGTGCCAGCTCACCAGGGACCGCCAACGAGCAGTACTTC. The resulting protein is CASSPGTANEQYF.